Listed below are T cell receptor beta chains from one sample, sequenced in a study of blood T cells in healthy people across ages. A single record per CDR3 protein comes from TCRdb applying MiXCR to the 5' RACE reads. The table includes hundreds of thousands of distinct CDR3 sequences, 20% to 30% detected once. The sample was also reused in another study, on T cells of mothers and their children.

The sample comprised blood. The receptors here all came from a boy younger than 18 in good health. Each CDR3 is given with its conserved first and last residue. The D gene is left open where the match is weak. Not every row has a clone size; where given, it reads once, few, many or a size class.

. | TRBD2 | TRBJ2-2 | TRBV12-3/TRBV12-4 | TGTGCCAGCAGTCTTAGCGGGAGGAACACCGGGGAGCTGTTTTTT | CASSLSGRNTGELFF
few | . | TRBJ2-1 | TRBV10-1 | TGCGCCACGTCGCAAAATGAGCAGTTCTTC | CATSQNEQFF
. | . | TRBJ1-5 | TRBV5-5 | TGTGCCAGCAGCTTGTTCCCCCAGGAGAACAATCAGCCCCAGCATTTT | CASSLFPQENNQPQHF
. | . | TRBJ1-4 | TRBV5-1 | TGCGCCAGCAGCTTGGGTGACACGCGTGATGGAAAACTGTTTTTT | CASSLGDTRDGKLFF
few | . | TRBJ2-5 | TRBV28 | TGTGCCAGCAGTCCCCTCTGGTTGGGTGGGCAAGAGACCCAGTACTTC | CASSPLWLGGQETQYF
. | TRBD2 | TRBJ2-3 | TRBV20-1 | TGCAGTGCTAGAGTAATGAGCGGGGGGGATAACGTATTCACAGATACGCAGTATTTT | CSARVMSGGDNVFTDTQYF
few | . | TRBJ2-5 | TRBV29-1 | TGCAGCGTTGTTATCCGGGGCCAAGAGACCCAGTACTTC | CSVVIRGQETQYF
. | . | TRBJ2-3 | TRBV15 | TGTGCCACCAGCAGAGATTTCGTGTCAGGAAGCACAGATACGCAGTATTTT | CATSRDFVSGSTDTQYF
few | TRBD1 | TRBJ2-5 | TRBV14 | TGTGCCAGCAGCCAAGGGACAGGGAATATCCAAGAGACCCAGTACTTC | CASSQGTGNIQETQYF
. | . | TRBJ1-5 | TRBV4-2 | TGTGCCAGCAGCCAAGTCGGAGGGACCAGCAATCAGCCCCAGCATTTT | CASSQVGGTSNQPQHF
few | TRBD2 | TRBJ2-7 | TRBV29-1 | TGCAGCGTCCCAACCGGGACTAGCGGGACAGAGCAGTACTTC | CSVPTGTSGTEQYF
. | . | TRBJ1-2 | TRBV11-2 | TGTGCCAGCAGCTTAGACGGAGGGCTTGACTATGGCTACACCTTC | CASSLDGGLDYGYTF
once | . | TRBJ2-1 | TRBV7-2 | TGTGCCAGCAGCTTAGCGGGGAACATCTACAATGAGCAGTTCTTC | CASSLAGNIYNEQFF
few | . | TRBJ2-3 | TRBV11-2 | TGTGCCAGCAGCGAGGGTCACAATACGCAGTATTTT | CASSEGHNTQYF
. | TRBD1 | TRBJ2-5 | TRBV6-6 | TGTGCCAGCGGCCAGACAGGGGGGTTAGAGACCCAGTACTTC | CASGQTGGLETQYF
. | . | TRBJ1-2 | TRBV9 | TGTGCCAGCAGCCCCCACCGGGACTATGGCTACACCTTC | CASSPHRDYGYTF
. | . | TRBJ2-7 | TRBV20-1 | TGCAGTGTACAACAGGGGCAAGCGGGCTACGAGCAGTACTTC | CSVQQGQAGYEQYF